These T cell receptor beta chains were read from a single sample in a study of tumor and adjacent non-tumor tissue in lung cancer. One entry per CDR3 protein results from TCRdb running MiXCR on the multiplex PCR reads. The table has more than 95,000 distinct CDR3 sequences, about 66% seen once. The sequenced sample was lung tumor tissue. All receptors derive from a young man with non-small cell lung cancer. The CDR3 runs from the conserved cysteine through the conserved F or W. D genes are given only for firm matches.

d_gene | j_gene | v_gene | CDR3aa
TRBD1 | TRBJ2-7 | TRBV20-1 | CSARGQEGEQYF
- | TRBJ1-4 | TRBV7-8 | CASSQQRSNGKLFF
- | TRBJ2-2 | TRBV6-2/TRBV6-3 | CASSFQEVGELFF
- | TRBJ1-1 | TRBV28 | CASRLGGINTEASF
- | TRBJ2-6 | TRBV20-1 | CSARVGSGANVLTF
- | TRBJ1-1 | TRBV14 | CASSHEPGPWTEAFF
TRBD2 | TRBJ2-7 | TRBV11-2 | CASSPGLAGAEQHF
TRBD1 | TRBJ2-5 | TRBV7-8 | CATNGGQGEETQYF
TRBD1 | TRBJ1-1 | TRBV6-2/TRBV6-3 | CASSRDSRTEAFF
- | TRBJ2-7 | TRBV20-1 | CSTGGGTYEQYF
TRBD1 | TRBJ2-5 | TRBV20-1 | CSTTLQGWQETQYF
TRBD2 | TRBJ2-1 | TRBV6-5 | CASSYTSGSYNEQFF
TRBD2 | TRBJ2-1 | TRBV20-1 | CSARTSGEHNKQFF
- | TRBJ1-2 | TRBV11-1 | CASSLSPADGYTF
TRBD2 | TRBJ2-5 | TRBV20-1 | CRARDERGRKTQYF
- | TRBJ2-1 | TRBV20-1 | CSAIQPGGFNEQFF
TRBD1 | TRBJ1-1 | TRBV5-4 | CASSGGQLNTEAFF
- | TRBJ1-1 | TRBV11-2 | CTNSPRSTMNTEAFF
- | TRBJ2-7 | TRBV11-2 | CASSLEQVGQYF
TRBD2 | TRBJ2-1 | TRBV12-5 | CASDSGLAGDNEQFF
- | TRBJ2-4 | TRBV11-1 | CVSTHSGRATKNTRYF
TRBD2 | TRBJ2-7 | TRBV15 | CATSTLAGGQEQYF
- | TRBJ1-1 | TRBV20-1 | CSASRGPEAFF
TRBD2 | TRBJ2-3 | TRBV30 | CAWSPAGGRNTQYF
TRBD1 | TRBJ2-7 | TRBV7-9 | CASSPGLGTGESYEQYF
TRBD2 | TRBJ2-2 | TRBV7-9 | CASSALGTSGMNTGELFF
TRBD1 | TRBJ2-2 | TRBV20-1 | CSVLRQGTWGLFF
- | TRBJ2-5 | TRBV5-1 | CASSEDFGTQYF
- | TRBJ1-6 | TRBV5-5 | CASSFVARSSYNSPLLF
- | TRBJ1-4 | TRBV5-1 | CASSLPGPNEKLFF
TRBD1 | TRBJ2-4 | TRBV6-6 | CASNVDRGSKNIQYF
TRBD2 | TRBJ2-1 | TRBV11-2 | CACSLPGTSGINEQFF
- | TRBJ2-5 | TRBV10-3 | CAISGLRETGQETQYF
TRBD1 | TRBJ2-6 | TRBV5-5 | CASSPELGQAFSGANVLTF
- | TRBJ2-2 | TRBV11-2 | CASGLTSGAGELFF
TRBD1 | TRBJ2-7 | TRBV12-3/TRBV12-4 | CASSLKYQGDEQYF
- | TRBJ1-3 | TRBV12-3/TRBV12-4 | CASSPLRQAVPGNTIYF
- | TRBJ2-5 | TRBV6-1 | CASRKEVQYF
TRBD2 | TRBJ2-7 | TRBV4-1 | CPGSQDETGGTYEQYF
- | TRBJ2-7 | TRBV7-8 | CASSRGGDGGLVQYF
- | TRBJ1-6 | TRBV14 | CSSSPRPFSYNSPLHF
TRBD2 | TRBJ2-3 | TRBV20-1 | CSARNVAGQDTQYF
- | TRBJ2-7 | TRBV5-4 | CANSWGTGLSYEQYF
TRBD2 | TRBJ2-2 | TRBV29-1 | CSVEGLAGGGNTGELFF